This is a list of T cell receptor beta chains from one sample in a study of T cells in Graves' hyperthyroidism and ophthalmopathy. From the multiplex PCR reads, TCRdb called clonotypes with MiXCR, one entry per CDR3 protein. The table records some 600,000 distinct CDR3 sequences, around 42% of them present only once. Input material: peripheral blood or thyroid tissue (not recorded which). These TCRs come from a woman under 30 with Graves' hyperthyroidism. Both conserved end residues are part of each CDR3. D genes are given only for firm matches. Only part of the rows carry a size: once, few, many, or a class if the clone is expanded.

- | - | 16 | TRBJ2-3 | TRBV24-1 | TGTGCCACCAGTGACCCCAGGGAGGCCAGCACAGATACGCAGTATTTT | CATSDPREASTDTQYF
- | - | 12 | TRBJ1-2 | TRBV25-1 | TGTGCCAGCAAAGGGCAGGGTTATGGCTACACCTTC | CASKGQGYGYTF
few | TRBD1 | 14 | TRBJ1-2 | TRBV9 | TGTGCCAGCAGTTACTCCGGACAGGGGAGAGGCTACACCTTC | CASSYSGQGRGYTF
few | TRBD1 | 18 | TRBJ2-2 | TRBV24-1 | TGTGCCACCAGTGATCTCTACCGGGACAGGGGGCGGACCGGGGAGCTGTTTTTT | CATSDLYRDRGRTGELFF
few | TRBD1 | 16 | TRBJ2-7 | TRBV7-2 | TGTGCCAGCAGCCAGCAGGGACAGGGGACCCACTACGAGCAGTACTTC | CASSQQGQGTHYEQYF
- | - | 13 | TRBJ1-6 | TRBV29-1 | TGCAGCGTACGGGACGGTCTTAATTCACCCCTCCACTTT | CSVRDGLNSPLHF
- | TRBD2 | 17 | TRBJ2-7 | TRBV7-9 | TGTGCCAGCAGCCGCTTGACTAGCGGGAAGGATCTCTACGAGCAGTACTTC | CASSRLTSGKDLYEQYF
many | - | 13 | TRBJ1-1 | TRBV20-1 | TGCAGTGCTAGAGTGGGAGGGAACACTGAAGCTTTCTTT | CSARVGGNTEAFF
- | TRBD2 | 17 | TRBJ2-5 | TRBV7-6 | TGTGCCAGCAGCTTAGGGCGGGAGGGCCAGGGCTTGGAGACCCAGTACTTC | CASSLGREGQGLETQYF
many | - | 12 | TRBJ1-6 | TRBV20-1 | TGCAGTGCTAGCTGGGCGAATTCACCCCTCCACTTT | CSASWANSPLHF
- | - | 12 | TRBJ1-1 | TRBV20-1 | TGCAGTGCTAGGGACACGAACACTGAAGCTTTCTTT | CSARDTNTEAFF
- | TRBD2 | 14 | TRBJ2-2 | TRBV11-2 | TGTGCCAGCAGCCACCCAACTAGCGCCGGGGAGCTGTTTTTT | CASSHPTSAGELFF
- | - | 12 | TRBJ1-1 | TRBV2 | TGTGCCAGTACAGGGAGGGGGTTGGAAGCTTTCTTT | CASTGRGLEAFF
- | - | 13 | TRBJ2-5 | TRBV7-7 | TGTGCCAGCAGCTTGACGGGAGACGGGACCCAGTACTTC | CASSLTGDGTQYF
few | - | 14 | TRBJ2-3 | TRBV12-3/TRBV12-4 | TGTGCCAGCAGTTTCGCAGAACCCACAGATACGCAGTATTTT | CASSFAEPTDTQYF
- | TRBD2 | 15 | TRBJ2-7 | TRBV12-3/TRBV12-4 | TGTGCCAGCACCGACCTCGGTAGCGGGAGGCTCGAGCAGTACTTC | CASTDLGSGRLEQYF
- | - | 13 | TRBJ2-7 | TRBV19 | TGTGCCAGTAGTATGGAGGGGGCGGACGAGCAGTACTTC | CASSMEGADEQYF
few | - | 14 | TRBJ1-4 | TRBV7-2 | TGTGCCAGCAGTTTCGGGACCCCCGGAGAAAAACTGTTTTTT | CASSFGTPGEKLFF
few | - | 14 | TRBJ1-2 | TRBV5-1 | TGCGCCAGCAGCTTGGGGCACAGGGAGAATGGCTACACCTTC | CASSLGHRENGYTF
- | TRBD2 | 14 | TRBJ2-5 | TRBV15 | TGTGCCACCAGCAGCCGGGGGGGCCAAGAGACCCAGTACTTC | CATSSRGGQETQYF
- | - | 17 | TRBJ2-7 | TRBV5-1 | TGCGCCAGCAGCTTCCAATCGGTAGCCACTATCTCCTACGAGCAGTACTTC | CASSFQSVATISYEQYF
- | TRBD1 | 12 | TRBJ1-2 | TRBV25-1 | TGTGCCAGCACGACAGGGGGATATGGCTACACCTTC | CASTTGGYGYTF
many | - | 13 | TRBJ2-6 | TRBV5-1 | TGCGCCAGCCAGGGTAGTGGGGCCAACGTCCTGACTTTC | CASQGSGANVLTF
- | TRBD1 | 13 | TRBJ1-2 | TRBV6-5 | TGTGCCAGCAGACAGGGGGCAATCTATGGCTACACCTTC | CASRQGAIYGYTF
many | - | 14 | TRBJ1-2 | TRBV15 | TGTGCCACCAGCAGAGTTGGTCGATCCTATGGCTACACCTTC | CATSRVGRSYGYTF
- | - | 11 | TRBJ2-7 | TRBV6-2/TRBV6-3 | TGTGCCAGCAGTTACCCCACCGAGCAGTACTTC | CASSYPTEQYF
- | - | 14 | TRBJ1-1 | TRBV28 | TGTGCCAGCAGTTATGTAGGGAGGAGAACTGAAACTTTCTTT | CASSYVGRRTETFF
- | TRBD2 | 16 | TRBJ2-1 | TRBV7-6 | TGTGCTAGCAGCTTAGGGCGTGTAGCGGGAGGGGGTGAGCAGTTCTTC | CASSLGRVAGGGEQFF
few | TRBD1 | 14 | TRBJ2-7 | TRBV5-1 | TGCGCCAGCCACCTCGGGACAGCACCCTACGAGCAGTACTTC | CASHLGTAPYEQYF
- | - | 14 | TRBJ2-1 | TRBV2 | TGTGCCAGCAGGAGGGGGGAAAATAACAATGAGCAGTTCTTC | CASRRGENNNEQFF
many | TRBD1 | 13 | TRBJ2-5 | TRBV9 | TGTGCCAGCAGTGGACAGGGGGCTGAGACCCAGTACTTC | CASSGQGAETQYF
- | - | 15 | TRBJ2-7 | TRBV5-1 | TGCGCCAGCAGCCCCGGGACAACGTCGTCCTACGAGCAGTACTTC | CASSPGTTSSYEQYF
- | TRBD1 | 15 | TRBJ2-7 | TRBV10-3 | TGTGCCAGCAGTTCCGGGACAGGAAGCACCTACGAGCAGTACTTC | CASSSGTGSTYEQYF
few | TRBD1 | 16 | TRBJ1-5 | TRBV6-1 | TGTGCCAGCAGTAGGTCCGGGACAGGGGGCAATCAGCCCCAGCATTTT | CASSRSGTGGNQPQHF
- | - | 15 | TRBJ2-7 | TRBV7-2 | TGTGCCAGCAGCTTAGCCGGCCCTGGGGTTTACGAGCAGTACTTC | CASSLAGPGVYEQYF
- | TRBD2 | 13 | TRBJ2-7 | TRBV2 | TGTGCCAGCAGGGGGGGGAGCTCCTACGAGCAGTACTTC | CASRGGSSYEQYF
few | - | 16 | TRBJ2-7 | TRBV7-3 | TGTGCCAGCAGCCCCCAGGACAGGGACTATTCCTACGAGCAGTACTTC | CASSPQDRDYSYEQYF
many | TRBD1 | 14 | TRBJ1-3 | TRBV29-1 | TGCAGCGTTGGGGACAGGGGGCCTGGAAACACCATATATTTT | CSVGDRGPGNTIYF